This is a list of T cell receptor beta chains from one sample in a study of response to subunit inactivated influenza vaccine. TCRdb used MiXCR to reprocess the RT-PCR reads, holding one entry per CDR3 protein. The repertoire includes roughly 170,000 distinct CDR3 sequences, around 8.8% of them detected once, and 9.5% to 13% sits in the top ten. Here the sequenced sample was non-naive T cells sorted from PBMCs, taken on the day of vaccination. These receptors were taken from a middle-aged man who received an inactivated influenza vaccine. CDR3s leave out the opening cysteine and the closing phenylalanine or tryptophan.

V: TRBV7-9; CDR3: ASSLALAGAKETQY
V: TRBV4-1; CDR3: ASSQEPISINEQF
V: TRBV29-1; CDR3: SVYFSTPNTGELF
V: TRBV12-3/TRBV12-4; CDR3: ASSLGAAAGPLH
V: TRBV7-2; CDR3: ASSWVAVNTEAF
V: TRBV6-2/TRBV6-3; CDR3: ASSSSTGGGMNTEAF
V: TRBV4-3; CDR3: ASSQESWPAGGQETQY
V: TRBV9; CDR3: ASSRAGLAGITAAGELF
V: TRBV6-1; CDR3: ASTFQGQGSPLH
V: TRBV2; CDR3: ASRAWTGVSDEQY
V: TRBV6-1; CDR3: ASSSSGVHTGELF
V: TRBV6-2/TRBV6-3; CDR3: ASSYPGPGREDTEAF
V: TRBV28; CDR3: ASSLPPLDRVRETQY
V: TRBV20-1; CDR3: SARNEEDDQPQH
V: TRBV6-4; CDR3: ASSLRVGQGHNEQF
V: TRBV18; CDR3: ASSLRDRADEKLF
V: TRBV28; CDR3: ASSLGTSGGTETQY
V: TRBV15; CDR3: ATSRSGTSSHEQY